This T cell receptor beta chain came from a study of shared clonotypes between healthy human individuals. The overall study: Samples came from a couple of female and three male donors aged 18 to 49.

Trimming at V came to 5 bases and at J to 0 bases, leaving 6 bases not matched to a gene. Germline CDR1 is MNHEY and CDR2 is SVGAGI. This CDR3 contains 15 residues. At a deep level, the assay was run. The repertoire was sequenced with immunoSEQ multiplex PCR; TCRdb's copy has only in-frame clones and lacks some. The data contain approximately 470,000 clones, approximately 78% of them singletons. V and J are TRBV6-5 and TRBJ1-1; 7 nucleotides agree with TRBD1. The receptor was isolated from a woman in her thirties or forties in good health. Some clones in this sample may be carry-over from other donors' samples. Sequencing was performed on PBMCs. CDR3 nucleotide sequence: TGTGCCAGCAGTACCAGACAGGGCATGAACACTGAAGCTTTCTTT. Protein product: CASSTRQGMNTEAFF.